This TCR beta chain emerged from a study of T-cell memory formation after mild COVID-19 (TCRdb year 2021). Context from the whole study: TCR sequence clusters from the two donors were found to be largely donor specific. T-cell clones expanding and contracting after mild COVID-19 in a couple of donors were tracked by longitudinal TCRalpha and TCRbeta repertoire sequencing. Two young, previously healthy adult volunteers, one female and one male, were included in the cohort. The full study reports these points: The second-wave clones that peaked on day 37 were not confirmed to be SARS-CoV-2 specific. Balanced CD4/CD8 phenotypes were observed for clones contracting from day 15 to 85, whereas a bias towards CD4+ was observed for a second wave of clones expanding from day 15 to 37. Some responding clones were detected in pre-infection memory, suggesting pre-existing cross-reactive memory T cells joined the SARS-CoV-2 response. The study included only a couple of mild cases, and larger cohorts that include severe cases with pre-infection samples were judged to be necessary. Contracting CD4+ clones were found mainly in CM and EM memory subsets, while CD8+ clones were enriched in EMRA.

The CDR3 runs 15 amino acids, cysteine and phenylalanine included. Only CDR3 DNA remains: 45 bases, in frame from the first base. The germline V gene (reference sequence) sets CDR1 to DFQATT and CDR2 to SNEGSKA. For this chain, trimming is 7 bases at the V end and 2 bases at the J end, and the number of junction bases without a gene match is 11. TCRdb records Illumina NovaSeq 6000 as the sequencer. TCRalpha and TCRbeta cDNA libraries were built by 5'RACE with constant-segment primers, adding sample barcodes and unique molecular identifiers. RNA was extracted from every sample with Trizol reagent. Libraries were amplified in two PCR steps, with a second sample barcode and Illumina TruSeq adapters added in the second step. Sequencing of libraries was performed on an Illumina NovaSeq with 2 x 150 bp paired-end reads. The authors' analysis ran thus. The reads were demultiplexed and collapsed into UMI-guided consensus sequences using migec v1.2.7. Using mixcr v2.1.11, UMI consensuses were aligned to TRA and TRB V and J templates and then assembled into clonotypes. A clonotype was counted as expanded or contracted only if both edgeR and NoisET called the change significant, with noise models trained on biological replicates. For edgeR calls, a false discovery rate-adjusted p below 0.01 and a log2 fold-change threshold of 1 were applied. As an exploratory analysis of dynamics, max-normalized trajectories of the 1000 most abundant clonotypes were examined by PCA with hierarchical clustering. Each responding clone was given a CD4 or CD8 phenotype based on the CD4+ and CD8+ repertoires, which had been sequenced separately. The raw public reads went through TCRdb reprocessing: fastp at Q25, MiXCR clone calling, in-frame beta chains kept. Identical CDR3 proteins give one entry, which carries the most common genes and DNA. For this entry, the V and J calls and clone size follow TCRdb and not the study's own pipeline. Recorded for this sample are under 200,000 distinct CDR3 sequences; roughly 31% of them occurred a single time. The ten largest clones capture about 12% of the sample.

On this clonotype itself: Its target antigen remains unknown. Per-base quality was not reported, and no clone a single base away is much larger than it.

PBMCs were isolated by Ficoll-Paque density gradient centrifugation. The rearrangement joined TRBV20-1 to TRBJ1-2, with 9 central nucleotides matching TRBD1. The sequence came from an adult woman who had mild COVID-19 (a few samples of this study predate the infection). The sample titles of this study are shuffled in the database, so cell type and time point are left out; the donor was told from shared clones. The sample was PBMCs or a T cell subset sorted from them (not recorded which). The CDR3 sequence is CSVTTFGQGNYGYTF. The DNA sequence is given as TGCAGTGTTACCACCTTCGGACAGGGGAACTATGGCTACACCTTC.